This passage covers 21 T cell receptor beta chains from one sample sequenced in a study of T cell responses to AZD1222 COVID-19 vaccine. Produced via immunoSEQ multiplex PCR; TCRdb's table is partial and in-frame only. The top ten hold around 1.3% of the sample, which has roughly 140,000 clones, less than 95% seen once. The input for sequencing was peripheral blood, taken on day 0 of AZD1222 vaccination. The receptor set was obtained from an adult in good health.

The chain couples TRBV6-5 to TRBJ2-7; the D gene is possibly TRBD2 (11 bases). Germline V gene sequence: CDR1 MNHEY, CDR2 SVGAGI. V lost 7 bases, J lost 11 bases, and 24 bases lay in between. This CDR3 spans 14 amino acids. The CDR3 DNA sequence: TGTGCCAGCAAGGGGGACAGGGGTAGCGGGAGGGAGTACGTC. Encoded protein: CASKGDRGSGREYV.

The chain has TRBV6-5 and TRBJ2-1, with 12 bases that match TRBD2. This CDR3 is built from 16 residues. Losses at the gene ends were 0 bases for V and 7 bases for J; bases not matched to a gene: 4. Germline V gene data show CDR1 as MNHEY and CDR2 as SVGAGI. The CDR3 region has the DNA TGTGCCAGCAGTTACTCGCAGACTAGCGGGAGAAATGAGCAGTTCTTC. It yields the protein CASSYSQTSGRNEQFF.

The chain links TRBV30 to TRBJ2-3; no reliable D call. Germline V gene data show CDR1 as GTSNPN and CDR2 as SVGIG (reference sequence). This CDR3 comprises 13 residues. V dropped 4 bases and J dropped 5 bases, with 13 bases sitting between them. The CDR3 DNA sequence: TGTGCCTGGAAGGCGTCCCTCAAAGATACGCAGTATTTT. It codes for CAWKASLKDTQYF.

The rearrangement links TRBV2 to TRBJ1-2, with D perhaps TRBD1 (6 bases). The CDR3 extends over 13 amino acids. Germline V lookup: CDR1 SNHLY, CDR2 FYNNEI. Between the trimmed V and J ends, which lost 9 bases and 6 bases, there was a span of 17 bases. The CDR3 bases are TGTGCCAGTCCCGGACAGCCCGTACATGGCTACACCTTC. Translated, it gives CASPGQPVHGYTF.

The rearrangement joins TRBV18 to TRBJ2-3, with 8 bases that match TRBD1. The trim removed 5 bases at V and 6 bases at J, leaving 7 bases unmatched. Germline-derived CDR1 and CDR2 are KGHSH and LQKENI. There are 14 residues in the CDR3. This chain's CDR3 is CASSKPTGADTQYF. CDR3 coding DNA: TGTGCCAGCTCAAAACCGACAGGGGCCGATACGCAGTATTTT.

The J gene is TRBJ2-7, the V gene TRBV6-2 or TRBV6-3, with D perhaps assigned TRBD1 or TRBD2 (5 bases each). Trimming shortened V by 5 bases and J by 3 bases, and 20 bases separated the two germline ends. CDR1 and CDR2 from the germline V gene are MNHEY and SVGEGT. The CDR3 consists of 16 residues. CDR3 in DNA: TGTGCCAGCAGTCCCGCCGGGACGTACTCTGGCTACGAGCAGTACGTC. Its protein product is CASSPAGTYSGYEQYV.

V usage is TRBV4-1 and J usage is TRBJ1-5, with 7 bases lining up with TRBD1. Germline V gene lookup returns CDR1 MGHRA and CDR2 YSYEKL. The CDR3 has 17 residues. J was trimmed by 2 bases and V by 1 base; bases with no gene match: 8. As DNA, the CDR3 is TGCGCCAGCAGCCAAGGACCCGGGACAGTCGGCAATCAGCCCCAGCATTTT. This gives the protein CASSQGPGTVGNQPQHF.

The rearrangement links TRBV19 to TRBJ1-1; D gene ambiguous. The germline gives CDR1 LNHDA, CDR2 SQIVND (reference sequence). This CDR3 spans 12 amino acids. V shed 7 bases and J shed 1 base, with 7 bases lying between them. The CDR3 loop reads CASNWPNTEAFF. CDR3 nucleotides: TGTGCCAGTAATTGGCCGAACACTGAAGCTTTCTTT.

J is TRBJ2-5 and V is TRBV6-2 or TRBV6-3; possibly TRBD1 or TRBD2 for D (5 bases each). Trimming took off 3 bases at V and 5 bases at J, with 10 bases between the two ends. Germline values: CDR1 MNHEY, CDR2 SVGEGT. The CDR3 spans 13 residues. CDR3 region: CASSYSGPETQYF. The CDR3 bases are TGTGCCAGCAGTTATTCGGGACCGGAGACCCAGTACTTC.

The chain couples TRBV6-2 or TRBV6-3 to TRBJ1-2; 7 bases map to TRBD1. Per germline, CDR1 MNHEY and CDR2 SVGEGT. The V gene end was trimmed by 5 bases and the J gene end by 4 bases; junction bases not matched to a gene: 7. The CDR3 spans 14 residues. In DNA, the CDR3 is TGTGCCAGCAGTGCCCCCGGGACAGCCTATGGCTACACCTTC. It specifies CASSAPGTAYGYTF.

The genes are TRBV30 and TRBJ1-3; 7 positions match TRBD1. The ends lost 2 bases at V and 0 bases at J; junction bases unmatched: 4. The CDR3 has 15 amino acids. Per the germline V gene, CDR1 is GTSNPN and CDR2 is SVGIG (reference sequence). The CDR3 here is CAWSRDSFSGNTIYF. The CDR3 DNA follows: TGTGCCTGGAGTCGGGACAGCTTCTCTGGAAACACCATATATTTT.

This sequence joins TRBV9 and TRBJ1-5; D may be TRBD1 (5 bases). Germline loops: CDR1 SGDLS, CDR2 YYNGEE. The CDR3 is made up of 14 amino acids. Trimming stripped 5 bases from V and 4 bases from J, with 13 bases between. CDR3 sequence: CASRAGPHNQPQHF. In nucleotides, the CDR3 is TGTGCCAGCAGAGCGGGACCCCATAATCAGCCCCAGCATTTT.

CDR3 in amino acids: CASSLHGSDTQYF. CDR3 coding DNA: TGTGCCAGCAGTTTGCACGGTTCGGATACGCAGTATTTT. The chain joins TRBV12-3 or TRBV12-4 to TRBJ2-3; no definite D call. Trimming removed 3 bases at V and 6 bases at J, with 10 bases between. The CDR3 loop spans 13 amino acids.

The chain carries TRBV19 and TRBJ2-3; D is uncertain. Germline values: CDR1 LNHDA, CDR2 SQIVND (reference sequence). The CDR3 has 14 amino acids. V was pared by 3 bases and J by 1 base, with 8 bases between. CDR3 nucleotide sequence: TGTGCCAGTAGTATGCCTCCGGGCACAGATACGCAGTATTTT. Its translation is CASSMPPGTDTQYF.

The chain carries TRBV11-2 and TRBJ2-1; the D gene is possibly TRBD1 (6 bases). The CDR3 is made up of 15 amino acids. V was trimmed by 4 bases and J by 0 bases, leaving 10 bases between them. CDR1 and CDR2 (germline): SGHAT, FQNNGV. The CDR3 sequence: CASSSGASSYNEQFF. DNA of the CDR3: TGTGCCAGCAGCTCAGGGGCCAGCTCCTACAATGAGCAGTTCTTC.

With respect to this clone: A junction boundary mismatches the germline segment, possibly from a read error. The chain joins TRBV27 to TRBJ1-1; no clear D. CDR3 size: 11 residues. Germline-derived CDR1 and CDR2 are MNHEY and SMNVEV (reference sequence). CDR3 coding DNA: TGTGCCAGCAGTCAGAACTCTGAAGCTTTCTTT. Encoded protein: CASSQNSEAFF.

The chain links TRBV28 to TRBJ2-6; TRBD1 aligns across 11 bases. V was pared by 4 bases and J by 0 bases, with 8 bases of the junction left unmatched. This CDR3 region has 19 residues. Germline CDR1 is MDHEN and CDR2 is SYDVKM. In DNA, the CDR3 is TGTGCCAGCAGTTCCAACCCCGGGACAGGGGGCTCTGGGGCCAACGTCCTGACTTTC. This encodes CASSSNPGTGGSGANVLTF.

The V and J genes are TRBV10-3 and TRBJ1-5; no clear D gene. Trimming took off 4 bases at V and 5 bases at J, with 9 bases between the two ends. The CDR3 is 13 amino acids. Germline V gene sequence: CDR1 ENHRY, CDR2 SYGVKD. This chain's CDR3 is CAISADTYQPQHF. The CDR3 nucleotides are TGTGCCATCAGTGCTGACACATATCAGCCCCAGCATTTT.

The rearrangement joins TRBV28 to TRBJ1-6; the D is unclear. The CDR3 runs 14 residues. Germline CDR1 and CDR2: MDHEN and SYDVKM. Trimming left V 9 bases short and J 0 bases short, with 9 bases between. CDR3 region: CASLWSSYNSPLHF. Written as DNA, the CDR3 is TGTGCCAGTCTATGGAGCTCCTATAATTCACCCCTCCACTTT.

The chain couples TRBV5-4 to TRBJ2-1; D is uncertain. The germline V gene has CDR1 SGHNT and CDR2 YYREEE (reference sequence). V lost 1 base and J lost 10, with 9 bases in between. The length of the CDR3 is 12 residues. Here the CDR3 DNA reads TGTGCCAGCAGCTTGTGGGCAGGCGAGCAGTTCTTC. As protein: CASSLWAGEQFF.

The rearrangement links TRBV9 to TRBJ1-2; D is uncertain. The CDR3 is 13 residues long. Trimming left V 0 bases short and J 9 bases short, with 12 bases between. Germline assignment: CDR1 SGDLS and CDR2 YYNGEE. As DNA, the CDR3 is TGTGCCAGCAGCGTAGGAGGCTCCCAGAGCTACACCTTC. The encoded protein is CASSVGGSQSYTF. Combining the CDR3 with reference TRBV9 and TRBJ1-2 gives the whole variable domain DSGVTQTPKHLITATGQRVTLRCSPRSGDLSVYWYQQSLDQGLQFLIQYYNGEERAKGNILERFSAQQFPDLHSELNLSSLELGDSALYFCASSVGGSQSYTFGSGTRLTVV.